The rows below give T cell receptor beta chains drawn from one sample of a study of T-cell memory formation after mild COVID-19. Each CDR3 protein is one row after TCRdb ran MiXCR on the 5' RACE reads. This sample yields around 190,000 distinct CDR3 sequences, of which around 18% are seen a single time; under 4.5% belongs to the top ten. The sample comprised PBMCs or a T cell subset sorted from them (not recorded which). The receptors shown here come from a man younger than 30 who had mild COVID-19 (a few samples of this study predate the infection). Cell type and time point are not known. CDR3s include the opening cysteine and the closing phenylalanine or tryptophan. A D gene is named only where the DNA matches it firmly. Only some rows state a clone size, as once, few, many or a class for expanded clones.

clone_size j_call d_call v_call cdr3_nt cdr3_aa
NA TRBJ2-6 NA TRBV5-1 TGCGCCAGCGGGTACTCTGGGGCCAACGTCCTGACTTTC CASGYSGANVLTF
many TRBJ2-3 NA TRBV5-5 TGTGCCAGCAGCCCGATTCACTCGAGGGATACGCAGTATTTT CASSPIHSRDTQYF
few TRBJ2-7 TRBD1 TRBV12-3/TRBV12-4 TGTGCCAGCAGTCCAGCCGGGACAGGGTTTCTCTACGAGCAGTACTTC CASSPAGTGFLYEQYF
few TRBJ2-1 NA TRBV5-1 TGCGCCAGCAGCTTGGCCCCAGCCTACAATGAGCAGTTCTTC CASSLAPAYNEQFF
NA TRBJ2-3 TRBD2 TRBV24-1 TGTGCCACCAGTGATCCCTCCAGCGGGGGGACGCAGTATTTT CATSDPSSGGTQYF
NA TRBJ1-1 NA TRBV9 TGTGCCAGCAGCGTAGAAGGACAGTCCACTGAAGCTTTCTTT CASSVEGQSTEAFF
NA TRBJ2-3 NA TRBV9 TGTGCCAGCAGCAACCCAGTATGGGGGGCCCTCACAGATACGCAGTATTTT CASSNPVWGALTDTQYF
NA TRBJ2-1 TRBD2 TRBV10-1 TGCGCCAGCAGTGATGGAGCGGGGGGGCTCAATGAGCAGTTCTTC CASSDGAGGLNEQFF
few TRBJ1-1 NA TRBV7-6 TGTGCCAGCAGCTCTCAGGTGGGGCCGATGAACACTGAAGCTTTCTTT CASSSQVGPMNTEAFF
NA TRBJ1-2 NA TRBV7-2 TGTGCCAGCAGCTTAGTCGCGGGATCCTATGGCTACACCTTC CASSLVAGSYGYTF
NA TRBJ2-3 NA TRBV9 TGTGCCAGCAGCGATGACCCCACGGGAACAAGCACAGATACGCAGTATTTT CASSDDPTGTSTDTQYF
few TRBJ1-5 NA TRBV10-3 TGTGCCATCAGTGAGTCCCCGGAAGTTCAGCCCCAGCATTTT CAISESPEVQPQHF
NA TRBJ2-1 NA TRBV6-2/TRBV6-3 TGTGCCAGCAGTACAGGTCCCGAGGGCGTCAATGAGCAGTTCTTC CASSTGPEGVNEQFF
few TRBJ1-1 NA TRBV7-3 TGTGCCAGCAGCTGGGACCTCGGCACTGAAGCTTTCTTT CASSWDLGTEAFF
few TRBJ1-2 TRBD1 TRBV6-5 TGTGCCAGCAGTACCCGACAGGGGATTGACTATGGCTACACCTTC CASSTRQGIDYGYTF
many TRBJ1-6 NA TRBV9 TGTGCCAGCAGCTTGTCAGAGGATTCACCCCTCCACTTT CASSLSEDSPLHF
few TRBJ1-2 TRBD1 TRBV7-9 TGTGCCAGCAGCCGGCCCGGACAGGGGAACTATGGCTACACCTTC CASSRPGQGNYGYTF
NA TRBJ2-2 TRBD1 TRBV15 TGTGCCACCAGCAGACAAGGGGGCGCCGGCACCGGGGAGCTGTTTTTT CATSRQGGAGTGELFF
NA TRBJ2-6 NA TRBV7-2 TGTGCCAGCAGCTGGATAGGGTTGAATGGGGCCAACGTCCTGACTTTC CASSWIGLNGANVLTF
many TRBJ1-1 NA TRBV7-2 TGTGCCAGCAGCCGCGGGGGGATGAACACTGAAGCTTTCTTT CASSRGGMNTEAFF
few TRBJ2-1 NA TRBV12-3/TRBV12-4 TGTGCCAGCAGCGGCACTGAGCAGTTCTTC CASSGTEQFF
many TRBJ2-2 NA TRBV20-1 TGCAGTGCTCAGAGCAGGGCGAACACCGGGGAGCTGTTTTTT CSAQSRANTGELFF
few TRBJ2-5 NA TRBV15 TGTGCCACCAGCAGAGTGGTCGAAGAGACCCAGTACTTC CATSRVVEETQYF
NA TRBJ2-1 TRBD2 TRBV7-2 TGTGCCAGCGCCGTCATGGGCGGGGGGGTTGAGCAGTTCTTC CASAVMGGGVEQFF
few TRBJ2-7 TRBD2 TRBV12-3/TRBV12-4 TGTGCCAGCAGTCCCCCTTGGGGGGGGACCTACGAGCAGTACTTC CASSPPWGGTYEQYF
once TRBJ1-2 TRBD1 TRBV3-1 TGTGCCAGCAGCCAAGATATATGGACAGGGAGAGACTATGGCTACACCTTC CASSQDIWTGRDYGYTF
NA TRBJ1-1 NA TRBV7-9 TGTGCCAGCAGCTTTTATGAAGCTTTCTTT CASSFYEAFF
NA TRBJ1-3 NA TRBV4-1 TGCGCCAGCAGCCAGGGATCTGTCTCTGGAAACACCATATATTTT CASSQGSVSGNTIYF
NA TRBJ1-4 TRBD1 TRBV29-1 TGCAGCGTTGTTCGGCAGGGGGGGGAAAAACTGTTTTTT CSVVRQGGEKLFF
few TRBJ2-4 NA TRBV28 TGTGCCAGCAGCCCCCAGTTGGGGGCAAACATTCAGTACTTC CASSPQLGANIQYF
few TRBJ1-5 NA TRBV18 TGTGCCAGCTCACCAAGCGGGCACAATCAGCCCCAGCATTTT CASSPSGHNQPQHF
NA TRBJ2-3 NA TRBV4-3 TGCGCCAGCAGCCAAAGCGGGCGCACAGATACGCAGTATTTT CASSQSGRTDTQYF
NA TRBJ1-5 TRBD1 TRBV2 TGTGCCAGTAGACAGGGGGGTCAGCCCCAGCATTTT CASRQGGQPQHF
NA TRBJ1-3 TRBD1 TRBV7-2 TGTGCCAGCAGCCCCCATAAGGGGAGAGGGGGAACCGACAGGGGTTGGAACACCATATATTTT CASSPHKGRGGTDRGWNTIYF
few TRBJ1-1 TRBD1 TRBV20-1 TGCAGTGCTAGGGGACAGGGCGGAACTGAAGCTTTCTTT CSARGQGGTEAFF
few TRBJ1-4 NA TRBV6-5 TGTGCCAGCAGTCCACAAAAAGTGGTCAGGGGATCTGACGAAAAACTGTTTTTT CASSPQKVVRGSDEKLFF
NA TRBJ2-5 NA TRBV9 TGTGCCAGCAGCGTAGTCCCCGGGACCCAGTACTTC CASSVVPGTQYF
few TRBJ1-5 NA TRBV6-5 TGTGCCAGCAGCCAGTCGCGGAGAGGCAATCAGCCCCAGCATTTT CASSQSRRGNQPQHF
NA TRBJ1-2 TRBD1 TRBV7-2 TGTGCCAGCAGCCGAGCAAACTTGAGACAGGGGTTCCACTATGGCTACACCTTC CASSRANLRQGFHYGYTF
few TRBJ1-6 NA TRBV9 TGTGCCAGCAGCGTACGCGCAGTCTCGTCGGGTTCACCCCTCCACTTT CASSVRAVSSGSPLHF
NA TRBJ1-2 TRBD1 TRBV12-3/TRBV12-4 TGTGCCAGCAGTTCCGCCGGGACAGGGTCGGTTGGCTACACCTTC CASSSAGTGSVGYTF
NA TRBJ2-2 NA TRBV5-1 TGCGCCAGCAGCCAGGGATTTAACACCGGGGAGCTGTTTTTT CASSQGFNTGELFF
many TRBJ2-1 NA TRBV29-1 TGCAGCGTTGGCAGGGGCTCCTACAATGAGCAGTTCTTC CSVGRGSYNEQFF
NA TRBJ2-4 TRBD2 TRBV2 TGTGCCAGTACGACTAGCGGGGGGGCGGCCAAAAACATTCAGTACTTC CASTTSGGAAKNIQYF
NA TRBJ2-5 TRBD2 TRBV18 TGTGCCAGCTCACGTAGTCTAGCGGGGGAAGAGACCCAGTACTTC CASSRSLAGEETQYF
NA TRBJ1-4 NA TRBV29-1 TGCAGCGTTGTAGTGGGTGAAAAACTGTTTTTT CSVVVGEKLFF
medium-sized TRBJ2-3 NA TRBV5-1 TGCGCCAGCAGCTTGGGGCTAGCGACAGATACGCAGTATTTT CASSLGLATDTQYF
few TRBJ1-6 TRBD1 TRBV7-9 TGTGCCAGCAGCTTTTCTGCAGGGGGGGATTCACCCCTCCACTTT CASSFSAGGDSPLHF
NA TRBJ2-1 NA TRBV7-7 TGTGCCAGCAGCTTAGGGCGGAGTAACAATGAGCAGTTCTTC CASSLGRSNNEQFF
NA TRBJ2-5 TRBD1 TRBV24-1 TGTGCCACCAGTGATTTGCAGGGGGACAGCTTCCAAGAGACCCAGTACTTC CATSDLQGDSFQETQYF
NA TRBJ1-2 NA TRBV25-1 TGTGCCAGCAGTGACTCGAAAGGGTACTATGGCTACACCTTC CASSDSKGYYGYTF